The T cell receptor beta chain described here comes from a study of blood T cell repertoires in COVID-19. Study overall: The analysed material was cDNA or gDNA that came from T cells, B-cell-depleted T cells, or PBMCs.

Two negative PCRs, clearance, or symptom resolution were required of recovered Cohort 3 donors. Methods used by the authors: The authors estimated nucleated cell counts from reference gene primer amplification. Sequencing used immunoSEQ multiplex PCR; TCRdb keeps in-frame clones, though not all of them. V and J calls and clone size are those listed in that table; D and trimming were worked out from the DNA. Counted here are about 160,000 clones, approximately 81% occurring once; the ten biggest clones make up 15% to 20%. Per the germline V gene, CDR1 is GTSNPN and CDR2 is SVGIG (reference sequence). Deletions cut 6 bases from V and 0 bases from J, with 9 bases between. CDR3 size: 13 residues.

Material for sequencing was PBMCs or T cells enriched from blood (not recorded which). The V gene is TRBV30, the J gene TRBJ1-5, with D possibly TRBD1 on 5 matching bases. The sequence came from a man in his sixties who had recovered from COVID-19. CDR3 sequence: CACKTDSNQPQHF. In nucleotides, the CDR3 is TGTGCCTGTAAGACAGATAGCAATCAGCCCCAGCATTTT. Together with reference TRBV30 and TRBJ1-5, the CDR3 gives the full variable domain: SQTIHQWPATLVQPVGSPLSLECTVEGTSNPNLYWYRQAAGRGLQLLFYSVGIGQISSEVPQNLSASRPQDRQFILSSKKLLLSDSGFYLCACKTDSNQPQHFGDGTRLSIL.